This TCR beta chain came from a study of T cell repertoires in cytomegalovirus infection. TCRdb redid the calling of the reads with MiXCR, one entry per CDR3 protein. The sample includes around 69,000 distinct CDR3 sequences, approximately 22% of them seen just once. Of note for this clonotype: Its specificity is unknown.

This CDR3 is 14 amino acids long. CDR1 is MNHEY and CDR2 is SMNVEV in the germline V gene (reference sequence). With 9 bases removed from V and 5 bases from J, the gap between germline ends came to 17 bases. This clonotype was obtained from a human donor in good health (CMV status not recorded). Some clones in this sample may be carry-over from other donors' samples. The genes are TRBV27 and TRBJ2-1; D may be TRBD2 (5 bases). Specimen: CD8+ T cells from cultured PBMCs, collected from culture after CMV antigen stimulation. The CDR3 spells CASLSTLGDNEQFF. CDR3 coding DNA: TGTGCCAGTCTTTCAACCCTCGGGGACAATGAGCAGTTCTTC.